These 14 T cell receptor beta chains were sequenced from one sample in a study of T cell repertoires in cytomegalovirus infection. MiXCR, run by TCRdb on the reads, gives a single entry per CDR3 protein. The sample shows some 180,000 distinct CDR3 sequences, 17% of them seen only once. Sequences were obtained from CD8+ T cells from PBMCs. The receptors derive from a human donor in good health (CMV status not recorded). Some clones in this sample may be carry-over from other donors' samples.

This chain uses TRBV12-3 or TRBV12-4 with TRBJ1-1; 9 bases align to TRBD1. The CDR3 runs 15 residues. J lost 1 base, V lost 5 bases, and 5 bases had no gene match. This CDR3 reads CASSRTGARNTEAFF. The CDR3 DNA is TGTGCCAGCAGTCGGACAGGGGCCAGGAACACTGAAGCTTTCTTT.

The rearrangement uses TRBV7-9 and TRBJ1-2; 10 bases are a match to TRBD1. The V gene's germline CDR1 is SEHNR and CDR2 FQNEAQ (reference sequence). CDR3 length equals 17 residues. Unmatched junction bases numbered 11, after V lost 2 bases and J lost 5 bases. The CDR3 DNA follows: TGTGCCAGCAGCTTACCGGGACAGGGGCAGAGGCGTTATGGCTACACCTTC. The encoded protein is CASSLPGQGQRRYGYTF.

This clonotype turned up a few times. The rearrangement uses TRBV12-5 and TRBJ2-1; 10 bases are shared with TRBD2. The CDR3 is 16 residues long. After removal of 4 bases from V and 6 bases from J, the junction contained 9 bases not matched to a gene. Per the germline V gene, CDR1 is LGHNT and CDR2 is FRNRAP. CDR3 loop: CASGSPSGGAFNEQFF. The CDR3 nucleotides read TGTGCTAGTGGTTCCCCCAGCGGGGGGGCCTTCAATGAGCAGTTCTTC.

The sample holds one count of this clonotype. The chain joins TRBV4-1 to TRBJ2-7, with TRBD2 matching 7 bases. J gave up 7 bases and V 1 base, and 16 bases lay outside the gene matches. The CDR3 has 17 residues. The germline CDR1 and CDR2 sequences are MGHRA and YSYEKL. CDR3 DNA sequence: TGCGCCAGCAGCCAAGCCAGCGGGGCGGTTGTTTCGGGGGAGCAGTACTTC. This gives the protein CASSQASGAVVSGEQYF.

The J gene is TRBJ2-5, the V gene TRBV4-1; maybe TRBD2 (6 bases). This CDR3 spans 13 amino acids. Germline V gene lookup returns CDR1 MGHRA and CDR2 YSYEKL. Trimming left V 5 bases short and J 5 bases short, with 12 bases between. DNA for the CDR3: TGCGCCAGCAGCGCAGTGGGGAGGGAGACCCAGTACTTC. Translation gives CASSAVGRETQYF.

The chain employs TRBV29-1 and TRBJ2-6; TRBD1 aligns across 8 bases. This CDR3 is 17 amino acids long. Germline values: CDR1 SQVTM, CDR2 ANQGSEA. V trimming: 5 bases; J trimming: 0 bases; junction bases outside the gene matches: 9. The CDR3 DNA follows: TGCAGCGTTTTCATTGGACAGGGCCCCTCTGGGGCCAACGTCCTGACTTTC. Amino acid sequence: CSVFIGQGPSGANVLTF. Supplemented by reference TRBV29-1 and TRBJ2-6, the full variable domain reads SAVISQKPSRDICQRGTSLTIQCQVDSQVTMMFWYRQQPGQSLTLIATANQGSEATYESGFVIDKFPISRPNLTFSTLTVSNMSPEDSSIYLCSVFIGQGPSGANVLTFGAGSRLTVL.

The CDR3 DNA reads TGTGCCAGCAGCCTACAGGGTAGGGGCTTTGAAGCTTTCTTT. Translated, it gives CASSLQGRGFEAFF. The genes are TRBV28 and TRBJ1-1; D may be TRBD1 (6 bases). Trimming removed 6 bases at V and 7 bases at J, with 18 bases between. Germline CDR1 MDHEN, CDR2 SYDVKM. CDR3 length: 14 amino acids.

The V and J genes are TRBV27 and TRBJ2-2; TRBD2 might be the D (6 bases). From germline, CDR1 is MNHEY and CDR2 SMNVEV (reference sequence). There are 15 residues in the CDR3. V was pared by 5 bases and J by 2 bases, with 12 bases between. The chain's CDR3 is CASSAGFINTGELFF. DNA of the CDR3: TGTGCCAGCAGTGCGGGATTCATAAACACCGGGGAGCTGTTTTTT.

With respect to this clonotype: A much larger clone is a single base away; this may be a read error. V is TRBV7-2 and J is TRBJ2-7; possibly TRBD2 for D (6 bases). Germline V gives CDR1 SGHTA, CDR2 FQGNSA. V was cut by 4 bases and J by 3 bases, with 10 bases left in between. The CDR3 extends over 13 amino acids. The CDR3 protein is CASSSRLVYEQYF. The CDR3 nucleotides read TGTGCCAGCAGCTCCAGACTAGTCTACGAGCAGTACTTC.

In its sample, this clonotype was seen a few times. The chain combines TRBV12-3 or TRBV12-4 with TRBJ1-4, with D possibly matching TRBD1 (6 bases). Trimming pared 3 bases from V and 3 bases from J, leaving 8 bases between. This CDR3 contains 14 residues. The CDR3 reads CASSLTGPNEKLFF. The CDR3 DNA reads TGTGCCAGCAGTTTGACAGGCCCTAATGAAAAACTGTTTTTT.

Concerning this clonotype itself: One end of the junction fails to match germline, which may point to a read error. The rearrangement links TRBV7-7 to TRBJ2-2; D may be TRBD2 (5 bases). Germline loops: CDR1 SSHAT, CDR2 FNYEAQ (reference sequence). This CDR3 has 17 amino acids. The CDR3 loop is CASSFDKVDFDTGELFF. CDR3 bases: TGTGCTAGCAGCTTTGATAAGGTGGACTTCGACACCGGGGAGCTGTTTTTT.

This chain connects TRBV12-3 or TRBV12-4 to TRBJ2-3; 8 nucleotides agree with TRBD2. V trimming: 5 bases; J trimming: 2 bases; junction bases outside the gene matches: 9. The CDR3 spans 16 residues. For the CDR3, the DNA is TGTGCCAGCAGTACGCGCGGGGGGCCCCACACAGATACGCAGTATTTT. This sequence encodes CASSTRGGPHTDTQYF.

The table lists this clonotype with a few counts. This rearrangement joins TRBV6-2 or TRBV6-3 to TRBJ1-2; D not certain. V gave up 2 bases and J gave up 7 bases, with 11 bases separating them. The CDR3 runs to 13 residues. The germline V gene has CDR1 MNHEY and CDR2 SVGEGT. In DNA, the CDR3 is TGTGCCAGCAGTTACCAAGACAACGCTGGCTACACCTTC. This codes for CASSYQDNAGYTF.

The chain uses TRBV6-5 and TRBJ2-1, with D perhaps matching TRBD2 (7 bases). The V end was cut by 8 bases, the J end by 7 bases, with 24 bases between. This CDR3 comprises 16 residues. Germline CDR1 is MNHEY and CDR2 is SVGAGI. Here the CDR3 reads CASSSRGGLFKNEQFF. The CDR3 DNA is TGTGCCAGCTCCTCGAGGGGGGGTTTGTTTAAGAATGAGCAGTTCTTC.